These 20 T cell receptor beta chains came from one sample sequenced in a study of a mutant IDH1 vaccine in newly diagnosed glioma. Produced via immunoSEQ multiplex PCR; TCRdb's table is partial and in-frame only. The sample has 60,000 to 85,000 clones; less than 85% are singletons. The time point denotes: baseline, week 1 (first vaccination visit). Treatment reported: pre-vaccination baseline after standard-of-care therapy. This sample comprised PBMCs, obtained from a glioma patient treated with radiotherapy, temozolomide or both. These receptors were taken from a man aged 50 to 59 with glioma.

This clone was picked up a small number of times. The gene calls are TRBV5-1 and TRBJ1-1; D is unresolved. V was shortened by 1 base and J by 0 bases, with 7 bases between the two germline ends. The CDR3 is 14 residues long. The germline V gene encodes CDR1 SGHRS and CDR2 YFSETQ. The chain's CDR3 is CASSLFRMNTEAFF. The CDR3 DNA sequence: TGCGCCAGCAGCTTGTTCCGTATGAACACTGAAGCTTTCTTT. The variable domain in full, completed from reference TRBV5-1 and TRBJ1-1, reads KAGVTQTPRYLIKTRGQQVTLSCSPISGHRSVSWYQQTPGQGLQFLFEYFSETQRNKGNFPGRFSGRQFSNSRSEMNVSTLELGDSALYLCASSLFRMNTEAFFGQGTRLTVV.

The V and J genes are TRBV5-4 and TRBJ2-1; TRBD1 agrees at 7 bases. CDR3 length: 16 residues. Germline lookup yields CDR1 SGHNT and CDR2 YYREEE (reference sequence). The J segment lost 0 bases and the V segment lost 6 bases, leaving 9 bases of the junction unmatched. Written as DNA, the CDR3 is TGTGCCAGCAACCTAAGAGGGGGCAGCTCCTACAATGAGCAGTTCTTC. Translation: CASNLRGGSSYNEQFF.

The chain links TRBV18 to TRBJ1-4, with unresolved D. Germline CDR1 and CDR2: KGHSH and LQKENI. This CDR3 has 12 amino acids. Trimming took off 5 bases at V and 3 bases at J, with 4 bases between the two ends. This chain's CDR3 is CASSMANEKLFF. The CDR3 bases are TGTGCCAGCTCAATGGCTAATGAAAAACTGTTTTTT.

The chain couples TRBV19 to TRBJ1-5; D call uncertain. Germline V lookup: CDR1 LNHDA, CDR2 SQIVND (reference sequence). The CDR3 sequence is 13 residues long. V was trimmed by 8 bases and J by 1 base, leaving 9 bases between them. CDR3 in amino acids: CASQQQSNQPQHF. The CDR3 DNA reads as TGTGCCAGTCAACAGCAGAGCAATCAGCCCCAGCATTTT.

The chain joins TRBV14 to TRBJ1-4; tentatively, D is TRBD1 (6 bases). This CDR3 spans 13 amino acids. V gave up 1 base and J gave up 10 bases, with 10 bases separating them. CDR1 and CDR2 from the germline V gene are SGHDN and FVKESK. The CDR3 is CASSQVKGGKLFF. The CDR3 DNA sequence: TGTGCCAGCAGCCAAGTCAAGGGGGGAAAACTGTTTTTT.

This clone was seen more than once but under ten times. The chain joins TRBV6-5 to TRBJ2-2; TRBD2 matches at 10 bases. The CDR3 has 14 amino acids. J gave up 7 bases and V 2 bases, and 1 base lay outside the gene matches. CDR1 is MNHEY, CDR2 SVGAGI, per germline. CDR3 DNA sequence: TGTGCCAGCAGTTACCAGCGGGGGGGCGGGGAGCTGTTTTTT. This encodes CASSYQRGGGELFF.

CDR3 sequence: CASSPEGRNYGYTF. CDR3 sequence (DNA): TGTGCCAGCAGCCCCGAGGGACGGAACTATGGCTACACCTTC. The rearrangement uses TRBV2 and TRBJ1-2; maybe TRBD1 (5 bases). The V end was cut by 6 bases, the J end by 2 bases, with 13 bases between. Per germline, CDR1 SNHLY and CDR2 FYNNEI. This CDR3 is 14 amino acids long.

V is TRBV6-5 and J is TRBJ1-1, with D perhaps matching TRBD1 (6 bases). The V end lost 6 bases, the J end lost 1 base, and 15 bases lay between the germline ends. CDR1 MNHEY and CDR2 SVGAGI come from the germline V gene. The CDR3 has 15 amino acids. The CDR3 protein is CASSSGEGRNTEAFF. In nucleotides, the CDR3 is TGTGCCAGCAGCTCAGGGGAAGGGAGGAACACTGAAGCTTTCTTT.

The chain employs TRBV19 and TRBJ1-5; D unresolved. The CDR3 is 13 amino acids. The V gene's germline CDR1 is LNHDA and CDR2 SQIVND (reference sequence). V was clipped by 6 bases and J by 5 bases, with 11 bases between them. The CDR3 here is CASSLTRHQPQHF. The CDR3 region has the DNA TGTGCCAGTAGCCTGACACGCCATCAGCCCCAGCATTTT.

The V and J genes are TRBV30 and TRBJ2-6, with 8 positions matching TRBD1. The CDR3 is 15 residues long. In germline, CDR1 is GTSNPN, CDR2 SVGIG (reference sequence). After removal of 5 bases from V and 1 base from J, the junction contained 4 bases not matched to a gene. CDR3 sequence reads: CAWVGQGSGANVLTF. CDR3 coding DNA: TGTGCCTGGGTTGGACAGGGTTCTGGGGCCAACGTCCTGACTTTC.

The chain joins TRBV4-1 to TRBJ2-5, with D tentatively TRBD2 (7 bases). Germline V gene data show CDR1 as MGHRA and CDR2 as YSYEKL. V shed 0 bases and J shed 1 base, with 9 bases lying between them. CDR3 length equals 15 residues. The CDR3 reads CASSQEGGGQETQYF. Here the CDR3 DNA reads TGCGCCAGCAGCCAAGAAGGGGGGGGCCAAGAGACCCAGTACTTC.

J is TRBJ1-3 and V is TRBV4-2, with no clear D. From germline, CDR1 is LGHNA and CDR2 YNFKEQ. V dropped 0 bases and J dropped 4 bases, with 7 bases sitting between them. This CDR3 has 14 residues. This CDR3 reads CASSQDKRGNTIYF. The CDR3 region has the DNA TGTGCCAGCAGCCAAGATAAACGGGGAAACACCATATATTTT.

The V and J genes are TRBV9 and TRBJ2-7, with 7 bases matching TRBD2. The CDR3 spans 12 residues. With V trimmed by 7 bases and J by 4 bases, 5 bases remained unmatched. The germline CDR1 and CDR2 sequences are SGDLS and YYNGEE. CDR3 coding DNA: TGTGCCAGCGGGAGGGACGGTTACGAGCAGTACTTC. Its protein product is CASGRDGYEQYF.

DNA for the CDR3: TGTGCCAGCAGCTTAGCGGGGGTAAACACCGGGGAGCTGTTTTTT. Encoded protein: CASSLAGVNTGELFF. The rearrangement links TRBV9 to TRBJ2-2; 9 nucleotides match TRBD2. V was pared by 4 bases and J by 2 bases, with 3 bases of the junction left unmatched. This CDR3 is built from 15 residues. Germline values: CDR1 SGDLS, CDR2 YYNGEE.

This clone appeared once. The chain uses TRBV30 and TRBJ1-1; D unclear. The V gene's germline CDR1 is GTSNPN and CDR2 SVGIG (reference sequence). The V end was cut by 0 bases, the J end by 3 bases, with 8 bases between. This CDR3 region has 13 residues. CDR3 coding DNA: TGTGCCTGGAGTGTGTCCACGGACACTGAAGCTTTCTTT. Its translation: CAWSVSTDTEAFF.

This rearrangement joins TRBV10-3 to TRBJ2-7; possibly TRBD2 for D (6 bases). The length of the CDR3 is 14 residues. The germline gives CDR1 ENHRY, CDR2 SYGVKD. The V gene lost 6 bases and the J gene lost 0 bases, with 12 bases spanning the gap. The CDR3 sequence: CAIRGGDLSYEQYF. The DNA for the CDR3 is TGTGCCATCAGGGGCGGGGACCTCTCCTACGAGCAGTACTTC.

The genes are TRBV6-6 and TRBJ2-5; D remains ambiguous. Trimming left V 8 bases short and J 9 bases short, with 13 bases between. The CDR3 contains 11 residues. CDR1 is MNHNY, CDR2 SVGAGI, per germline (reference sequence). The CDR3 region has the DNA TGTGCCAGCTCCACGGCCCTGGCCCAGTACTTC. This sequence encodes CASSTALAQYF.

The CDR3 DNA is TGTGCCATCAGAGGGGGGGCGAACACCGGGGAGCTGTTTTTT. It encodes CAIRGGANTGELFF. The chain carries TRBV10-3 and TRBJ2-2, with D perhaps TRBD2 (7 bases). CDR3 length equals 14 residues. From germline, CDR1 is ENHRY and CDR2 SYGVKD. The V and J ends lost 6 bases and 0 bases respectively, with 8 bases between them.

This clone was detected once. The chain has TRBV6-5 and TRBJ2-7, with 10 bases identical to TRBD1. Germline trimming cut 6 bases from V and 2 bases from J; bases unmatched to any gene: 4. The CDR3 loop spans 14 amino acids. The germline V gene has CDR1 MNHEY and CDR2 SVGAGI. CDR3 sequence reads: CASRTGTGAYEQYF. The CDR3 DNA is TGTGCCAGCAGGACCGGGACAGGGGCCTACGAGCAGTACTTC.

The rearrangement uses TRBV5-1 and TRBJ2-7, with 11 bases matching TRBD1. Trimming at V came to 8 bases and at J to 7 bases, leaving 5 bases not matched to a gene. In germline, CDR1 is SGHRS, CDR2 YFSETQ. The CDR3 runs to 12 residues. CDR3 nucleotide sequence: TGCGCCAGTGGACAGGGGGCAGGAGAGCAGTACTTC. This encodes CASGQGAGEQYF.